This T cell receptor (beta chain) came from a study of T cells in Graves' hyperthyroidism and ophthalmopathy. From RNA transcripts, TCR beta CDR3 regions were amplified. HTBI primers were used for first-round RT-PCR of the TCR CDR3. TCRdb fed the multiplex PCR reads into MiXCR, producing one record per CDR3 protein. Of around 610,000 distinct CDR3 sequences listed, approximately 14% are singletons. This clonotype occurred many times. CDR1 and CDR2 from the germline V gene are MDHEN and SYDVKM. V lost 3 bases, J lost 6 bases, and 4 bases stayed unmatched. The CDR3 consists of 14 residues. This clonotype was obtained from a woman aged 35 to 49 with Graves' ophthalmopathy. This chain joins TRBV28 and TRBJ1-4; 7 bases match TRBD1. The sequenced sample consisted of blood. Here the CDR3 reads CASSFGGGDEKLFF. DNA for the CDR3: TGTGCCAGCAGTTTTGGAGGGGGCGATGAAAAACTGTTTTTT.